The sequence of this T cell receptor beta chain was determined in a study of T cell clonality in common variable immunodeficiency (dated by TCRdb to about 2015). For CDR1 and CDR2, the germline V gene lists KGHSH and LQKENI. Germline trimming amounts to 3 bases on V and 4 bases on J, with 3 as the count of junction bases outside the gene matches. The CDR3 sequence holds 15 residues, the cysteine and phenylalanine included. Only the CDR3 bases that were read are kept: 36 of them, in frame from base 1. The study at large found these results: Healthy controls shared more TCRbeta clones with each other than CVID subjects shared among themselves (p < 0.0001). Correlations between repertoire features and clinical complications were limited by patient heterogeneity within the CVID cohort. Fewer deletions and N-nucleotide insertions were reportedly observed in CVID TCRbeta sequences, and highly modified clones with 13 or more V deletions were reportedly absent from CVID TCRbeta sequences. Increased TCRbeta clonality was found in CVID subjects compared with healthy controls (t-test p = 0.018), with the increase being most characteristic of about a third of subjects. Although equal DNA input was used, an average of about 81,820 unique sequences per sample was obtained for controls, compared with 30,000 to 35,000 for CVID samples. The authors noted that sequencing repertoires of T cell subpopulations would be needed to clarify what caused the increased clonality in CVID.

Equivalent amounts of genomic DNA from CVID and control samples were used as sequencing input. For every sample, a 60 bp segment covering the rearranged TCRbeta CDR3 region was amplified and then sequenced. The immunoSEQ assay, a bias-corrected multiplex PCR combined with high-throughput sequencing, was used to amplify TCRbeta. The paper's processing steps were these. Each unique nucleotide sequence was treated as a clone and annotated with V, D and J genes, copy number and frequency. Sequences were labeled productive if in frame, and non-productive if out of frame or containing stop codons. As previously described, clonality was computed from Shannon's entropy. The predicted amino acid sequences of productive clones were used to derive the mean CDR3 Kyte-Doolittle hydropathy. Hierarchical clustering of scaled V gene usage was performed with the R hclust function using Manhattan distance and complete linkage. Sharing of clones by CDR3 amino acid sequence was evaluated by resampling 12 repertoires per group over 100 rounds. The repertoires were screened for around 70 published EBV-specific TCRbeta sequences and 200 to 250 published CMV-specific TCRbeta sequences. Two CVID samples that yielded fewer than 10,000 sequences were excluded from the analysis, so approximately 40 CVID repertoires were retained. In its TCRdb copy, this immuneACCESS table keeps in-frame sequences only and misses some clones. Where compared with another copy, unresolved V genes explain less than half of these, and the others have no known cause. D and trimming were read from the DNA, whereas the V and J calls and clone size are those reported in that table. The sample counts approximately 35,000 clones, each observed more than once. The biggest ten clones account for about 6.7% of the sample.

With respect to this clone: Its antigen target is currently unknown. Read sequence stops 3 residues before the CDR3 end, and the germline J gene provides the missing end.

CVID was diagnosed by standard criteria: serum IgG, IgA and/or IgM reduced below normal range, plus specific antibody deficiency. There were about 45 subjects in the CVID group (about 29 male and 15 female), ranging in age from about 8 to 64 years, with a mean age of 40. Most of the CVID patients and most of the healthy controls were of Caucasian heritage. At the time of study participation, every CVID subject had been on replacement immunoglobulin therapy for one year or longer. When blood was collected, none of the CVID subjects were ill or on immunomodulatory or immunosuppressive medication. Heparinized peripheral whole blood samples of about 5 to 8 ml were collected from each donor. Genomic DNA from adults with common variable immune deficiency (CVID) and from healthy adult controls was used to sequence TCRbeta CDR3 repertoires. Diluted blood was density-centrifuged over Hypaque 1077 or Ficoll-Paque to isolate peripheral blood mononuclear cells. Genomic DNA was obtained from unsorted mononuclear cells through either Qiagen column purification or a centrifugation-based method.

Sequencing was performed on peripheral blood mononuclear cells. The chain is assembled from TRBV18 and TRBJ2-2, with 9 bases in between that match TRBD1. This clonotype originated in a human donor with common variable immunodeficiency. The CDR3 protein: CASSPGQGGTGELFF. The DNA read from the CDR3 is TGTGCCAGCTCACCGGGACAGGGAGGCACCGGGGAG.